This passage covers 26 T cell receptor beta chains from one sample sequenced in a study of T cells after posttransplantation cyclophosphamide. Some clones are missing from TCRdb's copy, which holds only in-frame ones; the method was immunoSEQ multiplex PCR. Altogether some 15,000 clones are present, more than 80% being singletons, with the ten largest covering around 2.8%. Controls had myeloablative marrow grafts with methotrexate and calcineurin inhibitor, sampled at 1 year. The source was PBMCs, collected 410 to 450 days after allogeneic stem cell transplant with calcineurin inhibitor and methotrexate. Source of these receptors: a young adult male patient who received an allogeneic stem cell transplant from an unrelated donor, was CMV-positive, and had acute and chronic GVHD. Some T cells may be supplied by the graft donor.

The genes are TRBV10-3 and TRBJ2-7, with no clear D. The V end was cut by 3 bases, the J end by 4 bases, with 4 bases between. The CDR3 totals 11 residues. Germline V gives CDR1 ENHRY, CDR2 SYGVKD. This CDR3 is CAISDGYEQYF. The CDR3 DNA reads TGTGCCATCAGTGACGGGTACGAGCAGTACTTC.

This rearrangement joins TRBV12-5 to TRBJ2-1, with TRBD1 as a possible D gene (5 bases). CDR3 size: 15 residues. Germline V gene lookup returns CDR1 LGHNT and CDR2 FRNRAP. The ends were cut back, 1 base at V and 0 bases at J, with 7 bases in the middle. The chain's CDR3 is CASGLGQISYNEQFF. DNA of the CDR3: TGTGCTAGTGGTTTGGGACAGATCTCCTACAATGAGCAGTTCTTC.

CDR3 DNA sequence: TGCGCCAGCAGCTCTCAGGGACAGGGAAACAATGAGCAGTTCTTC. The encoded protein is CASSSQGQGNNEQFF. The chain recombines TRBV5-1 with TRBJ2-1, with 9 bases matching TRBD1. Trimming at V came to 3 bases and at J to 5 bases, leaving 6 bases not matched to a gene. CDR1 is SGHRS, CDR2 YFSETQ, per germline. The CDR3 extends over 15 amino acids. Supplemented by reference TRBV5-1 and TRBJ2-1, the full variable domain reads KAGVTQTPRYLIKTRGQQVTLSCSPISGHRSVSWYQQTPGQGLQFLFEYFSETQRNKGNFPGRFSGRQFSNSRSEMNVSTLELGDSALYLCASSSQGQGNNEQFFGPGTRLTVL.

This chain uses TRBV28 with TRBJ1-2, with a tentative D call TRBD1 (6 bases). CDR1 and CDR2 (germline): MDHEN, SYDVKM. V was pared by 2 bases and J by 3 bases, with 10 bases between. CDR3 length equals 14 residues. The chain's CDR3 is CASSLSRGDYGYTF. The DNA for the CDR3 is TGTGCCAGCAGTTTAAGCAGGGGTGACTATGGCTACACCTTC.

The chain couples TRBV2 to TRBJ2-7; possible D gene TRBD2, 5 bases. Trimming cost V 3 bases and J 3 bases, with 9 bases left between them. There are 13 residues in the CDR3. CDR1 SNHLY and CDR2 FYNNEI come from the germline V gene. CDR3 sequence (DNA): TGTGCCAGCAGTGACGGGGTAAGCTACGAGCAGTACTTC. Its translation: CASSDGVSYEQYF.

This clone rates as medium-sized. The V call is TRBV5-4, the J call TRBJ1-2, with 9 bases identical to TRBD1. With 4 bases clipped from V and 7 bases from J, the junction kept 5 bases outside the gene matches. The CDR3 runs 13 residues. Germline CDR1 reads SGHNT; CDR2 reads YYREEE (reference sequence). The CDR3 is CASSPGQGGGYTF. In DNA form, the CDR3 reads TGTGCCAGCAGCCCGGGACAGGGAGGTGGCTACACCTTC.

The CDR3 loop reads CAWGTGQGTDTQYF. CDR3 nucleotides: TGTGCCTGGGGGACAGGGCAAGGCACAGATACGCAGTATTTT. The V gene is TRBV30, the J gene TRBJ2-3; 9 bases fit TRBD1. Losses at the gene ends were 5 bases for V and 1 base for J; bases not matched to a gene: 4. CDR1 GTSNPN and CDR2 SVGIG come from the germline V gene (reference sequence). The CDR3 contains 14 residues.

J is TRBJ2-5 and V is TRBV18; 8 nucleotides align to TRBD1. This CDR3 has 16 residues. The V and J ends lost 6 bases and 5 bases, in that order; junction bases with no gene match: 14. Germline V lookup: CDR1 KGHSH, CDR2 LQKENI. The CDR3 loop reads CASSAFGQGQRETQYF. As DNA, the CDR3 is TGTGCCAGCTCGGCTTTTGGACAGGGCCAAAGGGAGACCCAGTACTTC.

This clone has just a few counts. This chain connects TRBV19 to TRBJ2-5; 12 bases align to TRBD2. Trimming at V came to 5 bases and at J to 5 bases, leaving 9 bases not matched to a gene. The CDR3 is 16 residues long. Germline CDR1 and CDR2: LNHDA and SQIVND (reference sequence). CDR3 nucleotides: TGTGCCAGTAGTTCATGGACTAGCGGGGTCTACGAGACCCAGTACTTC. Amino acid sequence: CASSSWTSGVYETQYF. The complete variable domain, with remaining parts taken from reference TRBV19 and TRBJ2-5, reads DGGITQSPKYLFRKEGQNVTLSCEQNLNHDAMYWYRQDPGQGLRLIYYSQIVNDFQKGDIAEGYSVSREKKESFPLTVTSAQKNPTAFYLCASSSWTSGVYETQYFGPGTRLLVL.

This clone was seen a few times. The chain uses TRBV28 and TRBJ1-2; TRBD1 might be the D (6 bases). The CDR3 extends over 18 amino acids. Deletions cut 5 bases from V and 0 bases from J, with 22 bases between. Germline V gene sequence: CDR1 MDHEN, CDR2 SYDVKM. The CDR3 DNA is TGTGCCAGCAGTCCAGCCTCGCAGGGGATAATAGCTAACTATGGCTACACCTTC. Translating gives CASSPASQGIIANYGYTF.

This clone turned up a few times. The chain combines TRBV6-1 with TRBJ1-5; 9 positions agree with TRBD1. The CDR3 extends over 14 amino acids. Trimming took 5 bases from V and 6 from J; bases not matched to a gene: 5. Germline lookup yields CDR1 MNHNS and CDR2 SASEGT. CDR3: CASSIDRGSQPQHF. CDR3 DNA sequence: TGTGCCAGCAGTATAGACAGGGGGAGTCAGCCCCAGCATTTT.

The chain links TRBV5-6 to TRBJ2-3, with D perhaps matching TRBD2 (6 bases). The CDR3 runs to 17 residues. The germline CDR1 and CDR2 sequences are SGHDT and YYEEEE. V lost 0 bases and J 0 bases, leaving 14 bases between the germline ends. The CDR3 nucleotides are TGTGCCAGCAGCTTGGCCGGGCTAGCGCCAAGCACAGATACGCAGTATTTT. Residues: CASSLAGLAPSTDTQYF.

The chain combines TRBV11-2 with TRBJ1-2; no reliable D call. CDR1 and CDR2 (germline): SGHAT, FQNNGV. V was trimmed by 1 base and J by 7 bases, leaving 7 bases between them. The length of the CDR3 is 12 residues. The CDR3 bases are TGTGCCAGCAGCTTAGGAGCTATTGGCTACACCTTC. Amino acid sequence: CASSLGAIGYTF.

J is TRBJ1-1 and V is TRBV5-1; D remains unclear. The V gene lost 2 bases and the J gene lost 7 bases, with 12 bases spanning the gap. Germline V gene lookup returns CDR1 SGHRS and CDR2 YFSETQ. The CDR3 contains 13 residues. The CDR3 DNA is TGCGCCAGCAGCTTTTCCCCGGGTCTTGAAGCTTTCTTT. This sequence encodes CASSFSPGLEAFF.

This CDR3 is CASSLSVEGEGRKLFF. CDR3 sequence (DNA): TGTGCCAGCAGCTTATCGGTTGAGGGGGAAGGCAGAAAACTGTTTTTT. The genes are TRBV7-2 and TRBJ1-4, with D perhaps TRBD1 (6 bases). Germline loops: CDR1 SGHTA, CDR2 FQGNSA. The CDR3 extends over 16 amino acids. V lost 2 bases, J lost 10 bases, and 20 bases lay in between. The variable domain in full, with the rest retrieved from reference TRBV7-2 and TRBJ1-4, is GAGVSQSPSNKVTEKGKDVELRCDPISGHTALYWYRQSLGQGLEFLIYFQGNSAPDKSGLPSDRFSAERTGGSVSTLTIQRTQQEDSAVYLCASSLSVEGEGRKLFFGSGTQLSVL.

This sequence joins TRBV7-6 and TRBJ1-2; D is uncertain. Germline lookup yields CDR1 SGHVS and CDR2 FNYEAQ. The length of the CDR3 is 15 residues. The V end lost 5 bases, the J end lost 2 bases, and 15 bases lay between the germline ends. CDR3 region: CASSESAERNYGYTF. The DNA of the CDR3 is TGTGCCAGCAGCGAATCCGCCGAGCGAAACTATGGCTACACCTTC.

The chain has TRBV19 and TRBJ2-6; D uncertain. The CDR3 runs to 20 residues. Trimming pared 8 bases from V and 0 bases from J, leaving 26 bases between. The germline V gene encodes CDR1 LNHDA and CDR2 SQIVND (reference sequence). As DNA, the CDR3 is TGTGCCAGTGCCATAGGTACGACCGGCTGGGCTATCTCTGGGGCCAACGTCCTGACTTTC. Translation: CASAIGTTGWAISGANVLTF.

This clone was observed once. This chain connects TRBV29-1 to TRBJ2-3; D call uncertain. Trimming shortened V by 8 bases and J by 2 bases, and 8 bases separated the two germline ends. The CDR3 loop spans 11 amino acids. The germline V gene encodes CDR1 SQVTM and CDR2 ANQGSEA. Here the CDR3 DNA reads TGCAGCCACAGCTACACAGATACGCAGTATTTT. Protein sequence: CSHSYTDTQYF.

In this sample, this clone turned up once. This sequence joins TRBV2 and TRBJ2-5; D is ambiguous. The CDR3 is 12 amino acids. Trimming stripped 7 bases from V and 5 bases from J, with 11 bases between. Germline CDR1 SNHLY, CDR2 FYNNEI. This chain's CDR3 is CASNDPSETQYF. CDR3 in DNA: TGTGCCAGCAATGATCCCAGTGAGACCCAGTACTTC. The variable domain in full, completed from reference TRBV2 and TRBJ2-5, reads EPEVTQTPSHQVTQMGQEVILRCVPISNHLYFYWYRQILGQKVEFLVSFYNNEISEKSEIFDDQFSVERPDGSNFTLKIRSTKLEDSAMYFCASNDPSETQYFGPGTRLLVL.

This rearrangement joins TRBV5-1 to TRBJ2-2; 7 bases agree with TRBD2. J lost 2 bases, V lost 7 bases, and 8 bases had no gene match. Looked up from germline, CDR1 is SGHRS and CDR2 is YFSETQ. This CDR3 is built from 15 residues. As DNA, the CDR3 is TGCGCCAGCCTCTCCGGGGGGTCAAACACCGGGGAGCTGTTTTTT. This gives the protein CASLSGGSNTGELFF.

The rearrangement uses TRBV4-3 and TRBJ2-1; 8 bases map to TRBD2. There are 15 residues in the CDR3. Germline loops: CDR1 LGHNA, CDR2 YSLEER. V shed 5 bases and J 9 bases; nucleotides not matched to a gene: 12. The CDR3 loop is CASSSGTRSATEQFF. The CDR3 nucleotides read TGCGCCAGCAGCTCCGGGACTAGATCGGCGACTGAGCAGTTCTTC.

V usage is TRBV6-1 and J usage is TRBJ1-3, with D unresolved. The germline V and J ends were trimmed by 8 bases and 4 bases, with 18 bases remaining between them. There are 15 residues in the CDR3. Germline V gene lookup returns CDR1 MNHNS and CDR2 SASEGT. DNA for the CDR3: TGTGCCAGCTCTTCAGGCGATATACTCGGAAACACCATATATTTT. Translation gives CASSSGDILGNTIYF.

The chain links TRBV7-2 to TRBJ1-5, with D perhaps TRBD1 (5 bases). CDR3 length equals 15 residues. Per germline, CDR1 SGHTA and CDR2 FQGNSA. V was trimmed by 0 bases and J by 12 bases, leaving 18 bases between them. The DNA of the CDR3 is TGTGCCAGCAGCTTAGCAGGGGTGGAATTCAATGACCAGCATTTT. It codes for CASSLAGVEFNDQHF.

This chain's CDR3 is CASSVLAGLSYEQYF. CDR3 in DNA: TGTGCCAGCAGCGTGCTAGCGGGACTGTCCTACGAGCAGTACTTC. The chain links TRBV7-2 to TRBJ2-7; 9 positions match TRBD2. The CDR3 consists of 15 residues. Per the germline V gene, CDR1 is SGHTA and CDR2 is FQGNSA. V lost 5 bases and J lost 1; bases outside the gene matches: 6.

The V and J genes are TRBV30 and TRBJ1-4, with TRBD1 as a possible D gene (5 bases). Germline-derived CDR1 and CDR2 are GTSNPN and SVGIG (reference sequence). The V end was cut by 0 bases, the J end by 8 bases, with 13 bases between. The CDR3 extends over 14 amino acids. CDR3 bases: TGTGCCTGGAGTGTACGGGGGGGTATCGAAAAACTGTTTTTT. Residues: CAWSVRGGIEKLFF.

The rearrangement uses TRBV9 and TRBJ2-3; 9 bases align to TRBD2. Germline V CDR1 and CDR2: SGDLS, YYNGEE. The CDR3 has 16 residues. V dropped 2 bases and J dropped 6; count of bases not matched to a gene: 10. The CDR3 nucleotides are TGTGCCAGCAGCGTCATGCCAGCGGGAGGTTCGGATACGCAGTATTTT. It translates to CASSVMPAGGSDTQYF.